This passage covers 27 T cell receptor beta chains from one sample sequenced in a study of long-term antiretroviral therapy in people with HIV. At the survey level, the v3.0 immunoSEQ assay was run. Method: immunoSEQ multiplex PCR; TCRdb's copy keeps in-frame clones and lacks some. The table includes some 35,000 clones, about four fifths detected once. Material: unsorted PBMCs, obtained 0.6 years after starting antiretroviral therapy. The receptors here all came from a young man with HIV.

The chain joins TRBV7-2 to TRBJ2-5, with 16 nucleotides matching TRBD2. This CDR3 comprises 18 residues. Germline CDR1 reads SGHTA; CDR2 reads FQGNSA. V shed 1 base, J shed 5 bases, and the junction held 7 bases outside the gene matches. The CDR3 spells CASSLGGLAGGPRETQYF. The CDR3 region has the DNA TGTGCCAGCAGCTTAGGGGGACTAGCGGGAGGGCCTCGGGAGACCCAGTACTTC.

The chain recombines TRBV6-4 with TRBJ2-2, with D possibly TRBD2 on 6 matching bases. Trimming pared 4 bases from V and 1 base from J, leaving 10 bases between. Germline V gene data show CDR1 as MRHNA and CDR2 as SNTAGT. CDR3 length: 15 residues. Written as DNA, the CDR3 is TGTGCCAGCAGTGGTGGTAGCGGGAACACCGGGGAGCTGTTTTTT. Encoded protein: CASSGGSGNTGELFF.

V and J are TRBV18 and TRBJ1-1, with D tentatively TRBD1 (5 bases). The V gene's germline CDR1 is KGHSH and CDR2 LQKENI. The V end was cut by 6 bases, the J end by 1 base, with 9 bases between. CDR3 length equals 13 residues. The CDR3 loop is CASSLGTNTEAFF. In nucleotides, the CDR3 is TGTGCCAGCTCTTTGGGGACGAACACTGAAGCTTTCTTT. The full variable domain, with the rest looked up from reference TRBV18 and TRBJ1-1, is NAGVMQNPRHLVRRRGQEARLRCSPMKGHSHVYWYRQLPEEGLKFMVYLQKENIIDESGMPKERFSAEFPKEGPSILRIQQVVRGDSAAYFCASSLGTNTEAFFGQGTRLTVV.

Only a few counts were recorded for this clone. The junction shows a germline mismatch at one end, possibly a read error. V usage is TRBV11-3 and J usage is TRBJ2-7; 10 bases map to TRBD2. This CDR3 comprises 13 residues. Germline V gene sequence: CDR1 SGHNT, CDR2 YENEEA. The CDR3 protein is CASSSGLAREQHF. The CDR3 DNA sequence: TGTGCCAGCAGCTCGGGACTAGCGCGGGAGCAGCACTTC. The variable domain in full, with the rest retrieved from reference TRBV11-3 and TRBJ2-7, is EAGVVQSPRYKIIEKKQPVAFWCNPISGHNTLYWYLQNLGQGPELLIRYENEEAVDDSQLPKDRFSAERLKGVDSTLKIQPAELGDSAVYLCASSSGLAREQHFGPGTRLTVT.

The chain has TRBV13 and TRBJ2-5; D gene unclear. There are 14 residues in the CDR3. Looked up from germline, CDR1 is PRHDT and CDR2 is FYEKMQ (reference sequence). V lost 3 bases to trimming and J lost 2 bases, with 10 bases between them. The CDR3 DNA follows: TGTGCCAGCAGCTTCAACAGAGAACAAGAGACCCAGTACTTC. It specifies CASSFNREQETQYF.

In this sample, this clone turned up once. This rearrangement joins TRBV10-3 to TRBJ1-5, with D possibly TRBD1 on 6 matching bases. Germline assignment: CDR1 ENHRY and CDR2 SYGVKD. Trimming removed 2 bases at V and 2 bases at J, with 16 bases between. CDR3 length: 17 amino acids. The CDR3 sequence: CAISETLTGMGNQPQHF. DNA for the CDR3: TGTGCCATCAGTGAGACCCTAACAGGGATGGGCAATCAGCCCCAGCATTTT.

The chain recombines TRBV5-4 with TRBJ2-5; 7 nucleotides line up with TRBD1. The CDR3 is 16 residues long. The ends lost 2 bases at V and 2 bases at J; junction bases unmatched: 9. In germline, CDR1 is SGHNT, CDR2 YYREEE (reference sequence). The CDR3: CASSLPDRAGQETQYF. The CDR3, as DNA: TGTGCCAGCAGCTTACCCGACAGGGCCGGTCAAGAGACCCAGTACTTC.

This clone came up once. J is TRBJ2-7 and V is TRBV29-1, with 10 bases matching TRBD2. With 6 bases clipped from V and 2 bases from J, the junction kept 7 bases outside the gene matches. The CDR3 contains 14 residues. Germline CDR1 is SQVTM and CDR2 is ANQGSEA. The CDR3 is CSVFSGRGPYEQYF. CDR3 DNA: TGCAGCGTCTTCAGCGGGAGGGGCCCCTACGAGCAGTACTTC.

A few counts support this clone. The CDR3 reads CASSLAGGRAEETQYF. CDR3 DNA sequence: TGCGCCAGCAGCTTGGCTGGCGGGAGGGCCGAGGAGACCCAGTACTTC. This rearrangement joins TRBV5-1 to TRBJ2-5, with 9 bases matching TRBD2. With 0 bases clipped from V and 5 bases from J, the junction kept 8 bases outside the gene matches. Germline V gene sequence: CDR1 SGHRS, CDR2 YFSETQ. CDR3 length equals 16 residues. The full variable domain, completed using reference TRBV5-1 and TRBJ2-5, is KAGVTQTPRYLIKTRGQQVTLSCSPISGHRSVSWYQQTPGQGLQFLFEYFSETQRNKGNFPGRFSGRQFSNSRSEMNVSTLELGDSALYLCASSLAGGRAEETQYFGPGTRLLVL.

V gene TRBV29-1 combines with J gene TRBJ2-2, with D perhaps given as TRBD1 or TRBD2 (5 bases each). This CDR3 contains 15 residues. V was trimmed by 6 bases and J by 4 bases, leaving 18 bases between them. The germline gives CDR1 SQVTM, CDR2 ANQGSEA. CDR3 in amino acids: CSVRVVGVGTGELFF. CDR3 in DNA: TGCAGCGTCCGGGTGGTGGGGGTGGGCACCGGGGAGCTGTTTTTT.

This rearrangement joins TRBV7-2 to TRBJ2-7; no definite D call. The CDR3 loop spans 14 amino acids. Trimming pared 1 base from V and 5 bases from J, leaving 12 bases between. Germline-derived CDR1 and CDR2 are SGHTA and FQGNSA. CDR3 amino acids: CASSLDRVIHEQYF. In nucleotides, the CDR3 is TGTGCCAGCAGCTTAGATCGGGTTATCCACGAGCAGTACTTC.

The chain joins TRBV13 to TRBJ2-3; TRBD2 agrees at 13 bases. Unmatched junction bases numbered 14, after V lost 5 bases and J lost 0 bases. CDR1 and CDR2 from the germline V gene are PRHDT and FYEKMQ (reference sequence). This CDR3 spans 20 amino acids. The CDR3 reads CASSLYTRTSGRASTDTQYF. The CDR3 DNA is TGTGCCAGCAGCCTATATACCAGGACTAGCGGGAGAGCTAGCACAGATACGCAGTATTTT.

The CDR3 region is CASSGRGHSSYNEQFF. The CDR3 DNA is TGTGCCAGCAGTGGCAGGGGGCATAGCTCCTACAATGAGCAGTTCTTC. The genes are TRBV2 and TRBJ2-1, with 8 positions matching TRBD1. Germline assignment: CDR1 SNHLY and CDR2 FYNNEI. The CDR3 covers 16 residues. The junction had 5 bases not matched to a gene; V was cut back by 4 bases and J by 0 bases. Combining the CDR3 with reference TRBV2 and TRBJ2-1 gives the whole variable domain EPEVTQTPSHQVTQMGQEVILRCVPISNHLYFYWYRQILGQKVEFLVSFYNNEISEKSEIFDDQFSVERPDGSNFTLKIRSTKLEDSAMYFCASSGRGHSSYNEQFFGPGTRLTVL.

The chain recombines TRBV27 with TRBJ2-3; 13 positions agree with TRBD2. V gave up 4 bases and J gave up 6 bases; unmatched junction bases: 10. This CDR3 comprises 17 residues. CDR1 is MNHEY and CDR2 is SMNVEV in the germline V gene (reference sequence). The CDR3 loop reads CASSSLLRLAGGDTQYF. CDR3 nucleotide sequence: TGTGCCAGCAGTTCGCTCTTGCGACTAGCGGGGGGCGATACGCAGTATTTT.

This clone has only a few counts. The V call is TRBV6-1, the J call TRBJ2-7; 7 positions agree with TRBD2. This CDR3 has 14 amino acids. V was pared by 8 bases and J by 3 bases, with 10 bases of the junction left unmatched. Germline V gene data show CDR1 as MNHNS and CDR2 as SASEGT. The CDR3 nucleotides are TGTGCCAGCGGAATGGGAGGGGCTGGCTACGAGCAGTACTTC. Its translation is CASGMGGAGYEQYF.

The CDR3 reads CASSLDVRSEAFF. The CDR3 DNA sequence: TGCGCCAGCAGCTTGGATGTTAGGAGCGAAGCTTTCTTT. The V gene is TRBV5-1, the J gene TRBJ1-1; D remains unclear. CDR1 is SGHRS and CDR2 is YFSETQ in the germline V gene. The V end lost 0 bases, the J end lost 8 bases, and 11 bases lay between the germline ends. This CDR3 is 13 amino acids long.

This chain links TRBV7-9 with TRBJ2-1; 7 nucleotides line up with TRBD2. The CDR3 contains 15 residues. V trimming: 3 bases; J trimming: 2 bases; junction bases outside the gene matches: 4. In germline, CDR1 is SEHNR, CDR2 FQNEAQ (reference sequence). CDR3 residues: CASSFTSATYNEQFF. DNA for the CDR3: TGTGCCAGCAGCTTCACTAGCGCTACCTACAATGAGCAGTTCTTC.

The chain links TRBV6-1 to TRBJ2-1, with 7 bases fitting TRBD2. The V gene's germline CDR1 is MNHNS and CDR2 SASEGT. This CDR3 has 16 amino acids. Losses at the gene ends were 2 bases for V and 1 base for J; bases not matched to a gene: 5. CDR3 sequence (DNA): TGTGCCAGCAGTGAAATGCCTAGCGGTTCCTACAATGAGCAGTTCTTC. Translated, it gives CASSEMPSGSYNEQFF.

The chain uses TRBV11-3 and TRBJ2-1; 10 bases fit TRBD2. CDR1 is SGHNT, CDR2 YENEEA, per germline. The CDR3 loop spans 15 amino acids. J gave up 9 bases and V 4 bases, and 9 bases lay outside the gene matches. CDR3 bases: TGTGCCAGCAGCTCAGTTAGCGGGAGGACGGGTGAGCAGTTCTTC. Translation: CASSSVSGRTGEQFF.

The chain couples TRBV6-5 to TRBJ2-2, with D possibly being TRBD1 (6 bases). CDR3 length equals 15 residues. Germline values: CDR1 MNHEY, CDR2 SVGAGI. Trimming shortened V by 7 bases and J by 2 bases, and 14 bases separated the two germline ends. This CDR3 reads CASTDRQANTGELFF. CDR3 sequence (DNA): TGTGCCAGCACAGACCGACAGGCAAACACCGGGGAGCTGTTTTTT.

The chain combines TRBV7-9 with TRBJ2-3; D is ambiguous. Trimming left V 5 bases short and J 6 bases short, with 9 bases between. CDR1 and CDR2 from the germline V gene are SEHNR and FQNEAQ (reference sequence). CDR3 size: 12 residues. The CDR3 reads CASSAYKDTQYF. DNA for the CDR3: TGTGCCAGCAGCGCTTATAAGGATACGCAGTATTTT.

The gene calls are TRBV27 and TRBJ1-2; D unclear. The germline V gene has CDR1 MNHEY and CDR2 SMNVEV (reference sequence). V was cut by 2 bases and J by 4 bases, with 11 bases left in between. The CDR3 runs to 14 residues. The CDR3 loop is CASSLAPQFYGYTF. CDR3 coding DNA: TGTGCCAGCAGTTTAGCCCCGCAGTTCTATGGCTACACCTTC.

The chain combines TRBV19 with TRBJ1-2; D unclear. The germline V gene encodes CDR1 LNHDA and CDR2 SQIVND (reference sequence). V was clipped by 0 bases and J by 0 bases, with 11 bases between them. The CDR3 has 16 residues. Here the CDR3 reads CASSIDSSAANYGYTF. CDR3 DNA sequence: TGTGCCAGTAGTATAGATAGCTCGGCGGCTAACTATGGCTACACCTTC.

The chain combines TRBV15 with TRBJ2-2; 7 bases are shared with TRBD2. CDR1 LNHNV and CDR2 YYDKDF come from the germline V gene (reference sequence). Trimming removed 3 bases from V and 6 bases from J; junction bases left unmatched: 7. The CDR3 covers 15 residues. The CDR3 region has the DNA TGTGCCACCAGCAGGGGGGGGACGTCCGCCGGGGAGCTGTTTTTT. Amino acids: CATSRGGTSAGELFF.

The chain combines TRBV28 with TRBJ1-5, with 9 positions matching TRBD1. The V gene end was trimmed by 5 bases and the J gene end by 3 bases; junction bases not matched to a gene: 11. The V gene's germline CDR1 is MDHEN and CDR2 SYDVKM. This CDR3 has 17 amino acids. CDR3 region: CASSPSAGQGNNQPQHF. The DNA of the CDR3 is TGTGCCAGCAGTCCCTCAGCGGGACAGGGAAACAATCAGCCCCAGCATTTT.

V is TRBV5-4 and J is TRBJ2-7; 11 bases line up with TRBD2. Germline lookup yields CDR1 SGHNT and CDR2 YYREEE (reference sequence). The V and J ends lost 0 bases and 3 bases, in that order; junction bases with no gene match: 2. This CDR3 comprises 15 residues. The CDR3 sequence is CASSLELAGDYEQYF. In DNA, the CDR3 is TGTGCCAGCAGCTTGGAACTAGCGGGAGACTACGAGCAGTACTTC. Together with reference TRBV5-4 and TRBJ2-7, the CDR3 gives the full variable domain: ETGVTQSPTHLIKTRGQQVTLRCSSQSGHNTVSWYQQALGQGPQFIFQYYREEENGRGNFPPRFSGLQFPNYSSELNVNALELDDSALYLCASSLELAGDYEQYFGPGTRLTVT.

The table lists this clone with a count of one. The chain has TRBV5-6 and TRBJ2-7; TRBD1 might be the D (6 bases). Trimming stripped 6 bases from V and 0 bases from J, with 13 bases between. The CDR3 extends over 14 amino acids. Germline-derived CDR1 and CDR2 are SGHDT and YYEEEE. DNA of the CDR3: TGTGCCAGCAAGAAATACAGGGACTCCTACGAGCAGTACTTC. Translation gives CASKKYRDSYEQYF.